These T cell receptor beta chains were read from a single sample in a study of shared clonotypes between healthy human individuals. TCRdb's table, derived via immunoSEQ multiplex PCR, lists solely in-frame clones and lacks some. The sample yields approximately 710,000 clones, 90% seen once. Material for sequencing was memory CD8+ T cells from PBMCs. These receptors all come from a man younger than 35 in good health. Some clones in this sample may be carry-over from other donors' samples. Each CDR3 is given with its conserved first and last residue. The D gene is left open where the match is weak. Part of the rows lack a size; the others show once, few, many or a class for expanded clones.

J: TRBJ2-1; V: TRBV11-1; size: -; D: TRBD2; DNA: TGTGCCAGCAGCTTAGCAGGAGCGGGAGGGCCGTATGAGCAGTTCTTC; CDR3: CASSLAGAGGPYEQFF
J: TRBJ2-5; V: TRBV9; size: few; D: -; DNA: TGTGCCAGCAGCGTAGGCAGGACTTTCCAAGAGACCCAGTACTTC; CDR3: CASSVGRTFQETQYF
J: TRBJ2-3; V: TRBV13; size: -; D: -; DNA: TGTGCCAGCAGTCCCCGGCTAGCGCGAACAGATACGCAGTATTTT; CDR3: CASSPRLARTDTQYF
J: TRBJ2-1; V: TRBV6-5; size: -; D: TRBD1; DNA: TGTGCCAGCAGTTACTCCCAGGGGGCGGGATACAATGAGCAGTTCTTC; CDR3: CASSYSQGAGYNEQFF
J: TRBJ2-1; V: TRBV19; size: -; D: -; DNA: TGTGCCACCCGGACCCACTCCTACAATGAGCAGTTCTTC; CDR3: CATRTHSYNEQFF
J: TRBJ2-7; V: TRBV29-1; size: -; D: -; DNA: TGCAGCGTTGTGACGGAGTCCTACGAGCAGTACTTC; CDR3: CSVVTESYEQYF
J: TRBJ2-1; V: TRBV11-2; size: -; D: -; DNA: TGTGCCAGCAGCTTACCCGGGAGTCCTTACAATGAGCAGTTCTTC; CDR3: CASSLPGSPYNEQFF
J: TRBJ1-2; V: TRBV4-1; size: -; D: TRBD1; DNA: TGCGCCAGCAGCCCGAAAGGGACAGGGGACATAAACTATGGCTACACCTTC; CDR3: CASSPKGTGDINYGYTF
J: TRBJ1-5; V: TRBV6-7; size: -; D: -; DNA: TGTGCCAGCAGGTGCAGGGAAAGCAATCAGCCCCAGCATTTT; CDR3: CASRCRESNQPQHF
J: TRBJ2-1; V: TRBV7-9; size: -; D: TRBD1; DNA: TGTGCCAGCAGCTTAGCCGCAGGGGGCGGGTATGAGCAGTTCTTC; CDR3: CASSLAAGGGYEQFF
J: TRBJ2-3; V: TRBV7-6; size: -; D: -; DNA: TGTGCCAGCAGCTTAAGTGGTTTAGCTCGGGAGCTAGATACGCAGTATTTT; CDR3: CASSLSGLARELDTQYF
J: TRBJ1-1; V: TRBV19; size: -; D: -; DNA: TGTGCCAGTAGTGTACACCAGGGGACTGAAGCTTTCTTT; CDR3: CASSVHQGTEAFF
J: TRBJ2-7; V: TRBV27; size: -; D: TRBD2; DNA: TGTGCCAGCAGGGAGACTAGCGGGAAGAACGAGCAGTACTTC; CDR3: CASRETSGKNEQYF
J: TRBJ1-3; V: TRBV7-2; size: -; D: -; DNA: TGTGCCAGCAGCCTACCGGGGGCGAACGGAAACACCATATATTTT; CDR3: CASSLPGANGNTIYF
J: TRBJ2-1; V: TRBV5-6; size: -; D: -; DNA: TGTGCCAGCAGCTTTATCTACCTTAAACCCTACAATGAGCAGTTCTTC; CDR3: CASSFIYLKPYNEQFF
J: TRBJ2-1; V: TRBV2; size: -; D: -; DNA: TGTGCCAGCAGTGAACCTCGGGGGCCGGAGGCCTACAATGAGCAGTTCTTC; CDR3: CASSEPRGPEAYNEQFF
J: TRBJ2-3; V: TRBV4-3; size: -; D: -; DNA: TGCGCCAGCAGCCAAGCGGGCGGTAGCACAGATACGCAGTATTTT; CDR3: CASSQAGGSTDTQYF
J: TRBJ2-1; V: TRBV9; size: -; D: -; DNA: TGTGCCAGCAGCCCCCCAAACAATGAGCAGTTCTTC; CDR3: CASSPPNNEQFF
J: TRBJ2-7; V: TRBV11-2; size: -; D: -; DNA: TGTGCCAGCAGCACGGGTGGTCTCTTCATCTACGAGCAGTACTTC; CDR3: CASSTGGLFIYEQYF
J: TRBJ2-7; V: TRBV5-5; size: -; D: TRBD1; DNA: TGTGCCAGCAGCTCGGGACAGGGGAACTACGAGCAGTACTTC; CDR3: CASSSGQGNYEQYF
J: TRBJ2-2; V: TRBV2; size: once; D: -; DNA: TGTGCCAGCAGTGAGGGCCCTGTGATTTTCGCGAACACCGGGGAGCTGTTTTTT; CDR3: CASSEGPVIFANTGELFF
J: TRBJ2-7; V: TRBV9; size: -; D: TRBD2; DNA: TGTGCCAGCAGCGTAGGTGCTAGCGGGGTTTACGAGCAGTACTTC; CDR3: CASSVGASGVYEQYF
J: TRBJ2-1; V: TRBV27; size: -; D: -; DNA: TGTGCCAGCAGTTTTTGGAGGGAGCTAGGGGGGCCCGGGTCCTACAATGAGCAGTTCTTC; CDR3: CASSFWRELGGPGSYNEQFF
J: TRBJ2-2; V: TRBV13; size: -; D: TRBD2; DNA: TGTGCCAGCAGCCTAACGGGGGGCGGGGAGCTGTTTTTT; CDR3: CASSLTGGGELFF
J: TRBJ1-1; V: TRBV6-4; size: once; D: TRBD1; DNA: TGTGCCAGCAGGGACAGGGGAGGAGAAGCTTTCTTT; CDR3: CASRDRGGEAFF
J: TRBJ1-1; V: TRBV5-1; size: -; D: TRBD1; DNA: TGCGCCAGCAGCCCTAACGGACAGGGGATAACTGAAGCTTTCTTT; CDR3: CASSPNGQGITEAFF
J: TRBJ1-3; V: TRBV5-1; size: -; D: -; DNA: TGCGCCAGCAGCTTCAACAGGTCAATCTCTGGAAACACCATATATTTT; CDR3: CASSFNRSISGNTIYF
J: TRBJ2-1; V: TRBV7-8; size: -; D: -; DNA: TGTGCCAGCAGCTTAGTGGGGGGGGCAGCCAGCTCCAATGAGCAGTTCTTC; CDR3: CASSLVGGAASSNEQFF
J: TRBJ2-7; V: TRBV7-9; size: -; D: -; DNA: TGTGCCAGCAGCCAAGATCCTGGGACCCTTTACGAGCAGTACTTC; CDR3: CASSQDPGTLYEQYF
J: TRBJ2-7; V: TRBV28; size: -; D: TRBD2; DNA: TGTGCCAGCAGTTCAATACAGGAACTAGCGGGGCCCTACGAGCAGTACTTC; CDR3: CASSSIQELAGPYEQYF
J: TRBJ2-5; V: TRBV6-6; size: -; D: -; DNA: TGTGCCAGCAGTTGGACAGAGACACCACAAGAGACCCAGTACTTC; CDR3: CASSWTETPQETQYF
J: TRBJ2-7; V: TRBV7-9; size: -; D: -; DNA: TGTGCCAGCAGCCGGGACTCGCCTTCCACCTACGAGCAGTACTTC; CDR3: CASSRDSPSTYEQYF
J: TRBJ2-7; V: TRBV28; size: -; D: -; DNA: TGTGCCAGCAGCCTGGGGGGGACAGACACCTACGAGCAGTACTTC; CDR3: CASSLGGTDTYEQYF
J: TRBJ1-2; V: TRBV27; size: -; D: -; DNA: TGTGCCAGCAGTCCTCTGACAGACTATGGCTACACCTTC; CDR3: CASSPLTDYGYTF
J: TRBJ1-1; V: TRBV11-2; size: -; D: -; DNA: TGTGCCAGCAGCTTAGTGGGTGGGACGGACGCTCTGAACACTGAAGCTTTCTTT; CDR3: CASSLVGGTDALNTEAFF
J: TRBJ2-1; V: TRBV19; size: -; D: -; DNA: TGTGCCAGTAGGGTACAAGCCTCCTACAATGAGCAGTTCTTC; CDR3: CASRVQASYNEQFF
J: TRBJ2-1; V: TRBV5-1; size: -; D: TRBD2; DNA: TGCGCCAGCAGCAACTACAGAGCGCGGACTAGCGATCACAATGAGCAGTTCTTC; CDR3: CASSNYRARTSDHNEQFF
J: TRBJ2-7; V: TRBV6-6; size: -; D: -; DNA: TGTGCCAGCAGCACTCATGGACTTCTCTACGAGCAGTACTTC; CDR3: CASSTHGLLYEQYF
J: TRBJ2-7; V: TRBV27; size: -; D: -; DNA: TGTGCCAGCAGTTTATCCCCGCTAGCTCTTGGCGAGCAGTACTTC; CDR3: CASSLSPLALGEQYF
J: TRBJ2-1; V: TRBV11-2; size: -; D: -; DNA: TGTGCCAGCAGCTTGCCGGCGGAGGGGGCAGGATGGTACAATGAGCAGTTCTTC; CDR3: CASSLPAEGAGWYNEQFF
J: TRBJ1-4; V: TRBV27; size: -; D: -; DNA: TGTGCCAGCAGTTCTCGGACCCTTAATGAAAAACTGTTTTTT; CDR3: CASSSRTLNEKLFF
J: TRBJ1-5; V: TRBV2; size: -; D: -; DNA: TGTGCCAGCAATACCGAGGCGGGAGGGTATAGCAATCAGCCCCAGCATTTT; CDR3: CASNTEAGGYSNQPQHF
J: TRBJ2-1; V: TRBV19; size: -; D: TRBD2; DNA: TGTGCCAGTAGAACACCTAGCGGGAGAGGCCATGAGCAGTTCTTC; CDR3: CASRTPSGRGHEQFF
J: TRBJ1-5; V: TRBV4-1; size: -; D: TRBD1; DNA: TGCGCCAGCAGCCAAGTCCCCGGGACAGGTCTAGGTCAGCCCCAGCATTTT; CDR3: CASSQVPGTGLGQPQHF
J: TRBJ1-2; V: TRBV5-6; size: many; D: -; DNA: TGTGCCAGCAGCCCCCGACCAGGACGGGGGTACTATGGCTACACCTTC; CDR3: CASSPRPGRGYYGYTF
J: TRBJ2-4; V: TRBV7-8; size: -; D: TRBD2; DNA: TGTGCCAGCAGCATGGGGGGAGGGCCCAAAAACATTCAGTACTTC; CDR3: CASSMGGGPKNIQYF
J: TRBJ2-7; V: TRBV5-1; size: -; D: -; DNA: TGCGCCAGCAGCTTGGTTCCGGACCAGACCTACGAGCAGTACTTC; CDR3: CASSLVPDQTYEQYF
J: TRBJ2-3; V: TRBV23-1; size: -; D: TRBD1; DNA: TGCGCCAGCCCGGACAGGAGCACAGATACGCAGTATTTT; CDR3: CASPDRSTDTQYF
J: TRBJ2-7; V: TRBV28; size: -; D: -; DNA: TGTGCCAGCAGTCCCCATAGCTACGAGCAGTACTTC; CDR3: CASSPHSYEQYF
J: TRBJ1-5; V: TRBV28; size: once; D: TRBD1; DNA: TGTGCCAGCAGCCCCGGGACAGGGGGTTCCAATAGCAATCAGCCCCAGCATTTT; CDR3: CASSPGTGGSNSNQPQHF